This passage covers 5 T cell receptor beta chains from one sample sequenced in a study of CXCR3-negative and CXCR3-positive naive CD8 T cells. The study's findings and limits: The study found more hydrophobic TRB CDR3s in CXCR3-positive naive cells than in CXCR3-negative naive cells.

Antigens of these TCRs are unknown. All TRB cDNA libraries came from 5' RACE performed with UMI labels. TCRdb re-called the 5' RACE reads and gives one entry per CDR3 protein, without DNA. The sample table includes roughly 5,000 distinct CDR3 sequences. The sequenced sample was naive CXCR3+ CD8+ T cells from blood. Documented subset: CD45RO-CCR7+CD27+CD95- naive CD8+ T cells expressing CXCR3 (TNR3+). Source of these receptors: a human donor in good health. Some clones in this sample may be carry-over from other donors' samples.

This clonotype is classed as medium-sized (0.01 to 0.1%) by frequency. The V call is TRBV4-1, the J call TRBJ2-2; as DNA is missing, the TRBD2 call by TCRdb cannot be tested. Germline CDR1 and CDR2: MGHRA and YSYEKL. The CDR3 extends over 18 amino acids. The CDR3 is CASSQEGTSGGNTGELFF.

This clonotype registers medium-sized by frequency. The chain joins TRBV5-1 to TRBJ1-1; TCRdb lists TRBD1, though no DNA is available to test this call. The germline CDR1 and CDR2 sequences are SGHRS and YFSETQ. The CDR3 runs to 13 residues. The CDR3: CASSTGLNTEAFF.

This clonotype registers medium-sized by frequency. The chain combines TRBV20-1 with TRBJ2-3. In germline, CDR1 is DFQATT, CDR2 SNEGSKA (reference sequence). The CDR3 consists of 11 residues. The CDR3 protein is CSAQMEYTQYF.

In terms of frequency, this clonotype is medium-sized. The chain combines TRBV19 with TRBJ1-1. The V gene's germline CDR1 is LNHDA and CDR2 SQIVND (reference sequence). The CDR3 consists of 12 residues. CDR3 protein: CASSWWNTEAFF.

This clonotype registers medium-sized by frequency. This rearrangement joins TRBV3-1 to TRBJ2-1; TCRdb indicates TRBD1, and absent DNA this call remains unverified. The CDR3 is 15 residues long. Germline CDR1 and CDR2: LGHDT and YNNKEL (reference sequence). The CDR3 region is CASSQDRGGFDEQFF.